This passage covers 5 T cell receptor beta chains from one sample sequenced in a study of T cells in Graves' hyperthyroidism and ophthalmopathy. RNA transcripts gave rise to amplified TCR beta CDR3 regions. When the TCR CDR3 underwent first-round RT-PCR, the HTBI primer set was used. MiXCR was run by TCRdb on the multiplex PCR reads, yielding one entry per CDR3 protein. The sample contains 550,000 to 800,000 distinct CDR3 sequences, 16% of which appear only once. The sequenced sample consisted of blood. These receptors were collected from a man younger than 35 with Graves' hyperthyroidism.

This clonotype was seen a handful of times. This chain connects TRBV7-2 to TRBJ1-2, with 9 bases aligning to TRBD1. The V segment lost 4 bases and the J segment 4 bases; nucleotides outside the gene matches: 7. The CDR3 is 15 amino acids. Per the germline V gene, CDR1 is SGHTA and CDR2 is FQGNSA. As DNA, the CDR3 is TGTGCCAGCAGCTCTCCCCGGGACAGGGCCTATGGCTACACCTTC. This gives the protein CASSSPRDRAYGYTF.

This clonotype has at least ten counts. The rearrangement uses TRBV3-1 and TRBJ1-3; D gene unclear. The V end lost 5 bases, the J end lost 0 bases, and 8 bases lay between the germline ends. This CDR3 has 14 amino acids. Germline CDR1 is LGHDT and CDR2 is YNNKEL (reference sequence). The CDR3 sequence: CASSARSSGNTIYF. The CDR3 DNA follows: TGTGCCAGCAGCGCTAGGAGCTCTGGAAACACCATATATTTT.

Many counts were recorded for this clonotype. This sequence joins TRBV29-1 and TRBJ2-5; 8 bases fit TRBD1. The J segment lost 9 bases and the V segment lost 4 bases, leaving 1 base of the junction unmatched. This CDR3 has 10 amino acids. The germline CDR1 and CDR2 sequences are SQVTM and ANQGSEA. CDR3 loop: CSVVTGAQYF. The CDR3 DNA is TGCAGCGTTGTGACAGGGGCCCAGTACTTC.

Many counts were recorded for this clonotype. The rearrangement joins TRBV7-2 to TRBJ2-1; D gene unclear. Germline CDR1 SGHTA, CDR2 FQGNSA. V dropped 3 bases and J dropped 0 bases, with 9 bases sitting between them. The CDR3 totals 15 residues. The CDR3 is CASSLKAPSYNEQFF. CDR3 DNA: TGTGCCAGCAGCTTGAAGGCTCCCTCCTACAATGAGCAGTTCTTC.

On this clonotype: A much larger clonotype is one base distant, so this may be a read error. The chain employs TRBV12-3 or TRBV12-4 and TRBJ2-7; 11 positions match TRBD2. J gave up 7 bases and V 5 bases, and 13 bases lay outside the gene matches. The CDR3 runs 16 residues. The CDR3 coding sequence is TGTGCCAGCAGTCCTCCGGGACTAGCGGAAGAAAATGAGCAGTACTTC. This encodes CASSPPGLAEENEQYF.